A selection of T cell receptor beta chains follows, all from one sample in a study of T-cell memory formation after mild COVID-19. TCRdb independently ran MiXCR on the 5' RACE reads; one entry per CDR3 protein. This table holds approximately 13,000 distinct CDR3 sequences, roughly 15% found once. The sequenced material came from PBMCs or a T cell subset sorted from them (not recorded which). The source is a man aged 18-30 years who had mild COVID-19 (a few samples of this study predate the infection). Cell type and time point are not known. The CDR3 runs from the conserved cysteine through the conserved F or W.

v_call	cdr3_aa
TRBV5-1	CASSLWGAGQSNYGYTF
TRBV21-1	CASSSRERPRGETQYF
TRBV4-3	CASSQEGAGSSGNTIYF
TRBV7-8	CASSLGDLINQPQHF
TRBV5-1	CASSPPVASSSYEQYF
TRBV19	CASSIDWAEYGYTF
TRBV18	CASSPRDKPNEKLFF
TRBV4-1	CASSQLGLAGGPSSYNEQFF
TRBV6-5	CASMTRGGPPHYLANYGYTF
TRBV7-9	CASSLQGVGYTF
TRBV12-3/TRBV12-4	CASSVQGARDTEAFF
TRBV7-2	CASSARGGARQPQHF
TRBV19	CASRAGITEAFF
TRBV10-3	CAISAGTQYQETQYF
TRBV20-1	CSAETGYVSYEQYF
TRBV5-1	CASSLPRVETQYF